This T cell receptor beta chain was captured by sequencing in a study of shared clonotypes between healthy human individuals. On the study more broadly: Ranging from 18 to 49 in age, donors were a couple of women and a few men.

Per sorted-subset replicate PCR, input was roughly 220 ng DNA, representing around 29,000 T cell genomes. The protocol was immunoSEQ multiplex PCR, while the TCRdb copy is restricted to in-frame clones and leaves out a portion. The profile shows around 2.5 million clones, roughly 93% of them singletons. To note about this clone: The antigen is not known.

Study results and caveats: Naive subsets tended to show greater estimated richness than memory subsets.

Trimming cost V 5 bases and J 1 base, with 13 bases left between them. The CDR3 extends over 15 amino acids. Per the germline V gene, CDR1 is SGHRS and CDR2 is YFSETQ. J is TRBJ1-5 and V is TRBV5-1, with D perhaps TRBD1 (6 bases). Sequenced: naive CD4+ T cells from PBMCs. Noted subset: CD45RA+ positively selected. The origin of this receptor is a man between 18 and 29 years old in good health. Some clones in this sample may be carry-over from other donors' samples. For the CDR3, the DNA is TGCGCCAGCAGTAGTAGGGGGGTGAGCAATCAGCCCCAGCATTTT. Its translation is CASSSRGVSNQPQHF.